Listed below are T cell receptor beta chains from one sample, sequenced in a study of cytomegalovirus exposure and HLA in healthy donors. TCRdb keeps only in-frame clones here, not all; method: immunoSEQ multiplex PCR. The repertoire has fewer than 95,000 clones, approximately 81% of them found once; the top ten carry approximately 7.4%. Specimen: PBMCs. Receptors were obtained from a man aged 40-50 years in good health and CMV-seropositive. CDR3s include the opening cysteine and the closing phenylalanine or tryptophan. A D gene is named only where the DNA matches it firmly. Clone size is given for some rows only: seen once, a few or many times, or a class if the clone is expanded.

j_call,v_call,d_call,clone_size,cdr3_aa,cdr3_nt
TRBJ2-5,TRBV6-5,.,.,CASSYSWGDETQYF,TGTGCCAGCAGTTACTCTTGGGGAGATGAGACCCAGTACTTC
TRBJ1-1,TRBV19,TRBD1,.,CASQAKDRMGSNTEAFF,TGTGCCAGCCAGGCGAAGGACAGGATGGGATCGAACACTGAAGCTTTCTTT
TRBJ2-1,TRBV7-2,.,few,CASSSDFRSHEQFF,TGTGCCAGCAGCTCGGACTTCCGAAGCCATGAGCAGTTCTTC
TRBJ2-1,TRBV11-2,TRBD2,.,CASSGQGLEMNPNEQFF,TGTGCCAGCAGCGGACAAGGACTAGAAATGAACCCCAATGAGCAGTTCTTC
TRBJ2-2,TRBV7-3,TRBD1,few,CASTSTGDGELFF,TGTGCCAGCACAAGTACAGGGGACGGGGAGCTGTTTTTT
TRBJ1-3,TRBV6-5,.,.,CASSVGQFSGNTIYF,TGTGCCAGCAGTGTGGGACAATTCTCTGGAAACACCATATATTTT
TRBJ1-3,TRBV9,TRBD1,.,CASSFTGGSGNTIYF,TGTGCCAGCAGCTTTACAGGGGGCTCTGGAAACACCATATATTTT
TRBJ1-2,TRBV15,.,.,CATSSRLYGYTF,TGTGCCACCAGCAGTCGTCTCTATGGCTACACCTTC
TRBJ2-7,TRBV6-1,TRBD2,.,CASSAPSGPTYEQYF,TGTGCCAGCAGTGCTCCTAGCGGGCCCACCTACGAGCAGTACTTC
TRBJ2-7,TRBV7-2,TRBD1,.,CASSLEVTGGYEQYF,TGTGCCAGCAGCTTAGAGGTGACAGGGGGCTACGAGCAGTACTTC
TRBJ2-7,TRBV6-5,TRBD2,.,CASSYAGGSSYEQYF,TGTGCCAGCAGTTACGCGGGGGGTTCCTCCTACGAGCAGTACTTC
TRBJ2-7,TRBV6-1,.,.,CASRADGGSYEQYF,TGTGCCAGCAGGGCGGACGGAGGATCCTACGAGCAGTACTTC
TRBJ1-1,TRBV5-8,.,once,CASSSFYRGNTEAFF,TGTGCCAGCAGCTCGTTTTATAGGGGGAACACTGAAGCTTTCTTT
TRBJ2-7,TRBV6-4,TRBD1,.,CASSRTGGREQYF,TGTGCCAGCAGTCGGACAGGGGGCCGTGAGCAGTACTTC
TRBJ2-1,TRBV6-5,.,.,CASTLQAGKYNEQFF,TGTGCCAGCACCTTACAGGCGGGGAAATACAATGAGCAGTTCTTC
TRBJ2-1,TRBV5-3,TRBD2,few,CARSGRTSPDNEQFF,TGTGCCAGAAGCGGAAGGACTAGTCCAGACAATGAGCAGTTCTTC
TRBJ1-5,TRBV28,.,.,CASSYHIGGAGQPQHF,TGTGCCAGCAGTTACCATATTGGGGGGGCTGGTCAGCCCCAGCATTTT
TRBJ2-2,TRBV2,.,.,CASSEVGGSTGELFF,TGTGCCAGCAGTGAAGTTGGAGGCAGTACCGGGGAGCTGTTTTTT
TRBJ1-1,TRBV7-9,.,.,CASSSSVNTEAFF,TGTGCCAGCAGCTCCTCAGTGAACACTGAAGCTTTCTTT
TRBJ2-6,TRBV12-5,.,.,CASGVDRTHSGANVLTF,TGTGCTAGTGGTGTTGACAGGACGCACTCTGGGGCCAACGTCCTGACTTTC
TRBJ1-6,TRBV6-1,.,.,CASSEGAGVGSPLHF,TGTGCCAGCAGTGAAGGGGCAGGGGTCGGTTCACCCCTCCACTTT
TRBJ1-1,TRBV5-1,.,.,CASSYTGPRGRAFF,TGCGCCAGCAGCTATACAGGGCCTCGCGGTAGAGCTTTCTTT
TRBJ1-1,TRBV14,.,once,CASSQEGLKYTEAFF,TGTGCCAGCAGCCAAGAGGGACTCAAGTACACTGAAGCTTTCTTT
TRBJ2-3,TRBV7-6,TRBD2,once,CASSLGSGGGFTDTQYF,TGTGCCAGCAGCTTAGGTTCCGGGGGAGGGTTTACAGATACGCAGTATTTT
TRBJ1-1,TRBV10-3,.,.,CAIGKGGMDTEAFF,TGTGCCATCGGCAAGGGGGGGATGGACACTGAAGCTTTCTTT
TRBJ1-6,TRBV2,TRBD1,.,CASNRDRGSPLHF,TGTGCCAGCAACCGGGACAGGGGTTCACCCCTCCACTTT
TRBJ2-2,TRBV19,TRBD1,.,CASSLGQGANTGELFF,TGTGCCAGTAGTTTGGGACAGGGGGCTAACACCGGGGAGCTGTTTTTT
TRBJ1-5,TRBV19,TRBD1,.,CASSIEGDRGDYSNQPQHF,TGTGCCAGTAGTATCGAGGGGGACAGGGGGGACTATAGCAATCAGCCCCAGCATTTT
TRBJ2-1,TRBV4-1,TRBD2,.,CASSQTGTSGYNEQFF,TGCGCCAGCAGCCAAACCGGGACTAGCGGCTACAATGAGCAGTTCTTC
TRBJ2-7,TRBV28,.,.,CASSPPGTNYEQYF,TGTGCCAGCAGTCCCCCGGGAACTAACTACGAGCAGTACTTC
TRBJ1-5,TRBV19,.,.,CASSTNSRGNQPQHF,TGTGCCAGTAGTACTAACAGCAGGGGCAATCAGCCCCAGCATTTT
TRBJ2-4,TRBV11-1,.,.,CASSLSAGVNQYF,TGTGCCAGCAGCTTATCTGCAGGGGTTAATCAGTACTTC
TRBJ2-1,TRBV5-1,.,.,CASSFGQLNEQFF,TGCGCCAGCAGCTTCGGACAACTTAATGAGCAGTTCTTC
TRBJ2-3,TRBV6-5,.,.,CASRVSSTDTQYF,TGTGCCAGCCGGGTCTCCTCCACAGATACGCAGTATTTT
TRBJ2-3,TRBV28,.,.,CASRGADTQYF,TGTGCCTCCAGGGGGGCAGATACGCAGTATTTT
TRBJ2-2,TRBV7-2,.,.,CASSLRRSWTGELFF,TGTGCCAGCAGCTTAAGGAGGTCGTGGACCGGGGAGCTGTTTTTT
TRBJ2-3,TRBV6-5,TRBD2,.,CASSYSGGGVTDTQYF,TGTGCCAGCAGTTACTCCGGCGGGGGGGTAACAGATACGCAGTATTTT
TRBJ2-7,TRBV5-1,TRBD2,.,CASSPFRGGAPNYEQYF,TGCGCCAGCAGTCCATTCCGGGGGGGGGCTCCCAACTACGAGCAGTACTTC
TRBJ1-5,TRBV19,.,.,CASSRTDYSNQPQHF,TGTGCCAGTAGCCGGACAGATTATAGCAATCAGCCCCAGCATTTT
TRBJ2-7,TRBV6-5,TRBD1,.,CASSTGTGGEQYF,TGTGCCAGCAGTACCGGGACAGGGGGCGAGCAGTACTTC
TRBJ2-7,TRBV6-4,TRBD1,.,CASSDSPGQKLEYEQYF,TGTGCCAGCAGTGACTCTCCGGGACAGAAGTTAGAGTACGAGCAGTACTTC
TRBJ1-6,TRBV2,TRBD1,.,CASSGPRDRGPSYNSPLHF,TGTGCCAGCAGCGGCCCCCGGGACAGGGGCCCCTCCTATAATTCACCCCTCCACTTT
TRBJ1-3,TRBV5-1,.,.,CASTSPSGNTIYF,TGCGCCAGCACGAGCCCCTCTGGAAACACCATATATTTT
TRBJ1-2,TRBV5-6,.,.,CASSLVSGTNYGYTF,TGTGCCAGCAGCTTGGTCTCAGGGACTAACTATGGCTACACCTTC
TRBJ2-3,TRBV28,.,.,CAGGKQGGTDTQYF,TGTGCCGGAGGGAAGCAGGGGGGCACAGATACGCAGTATTTT
TRBJ1-1,TRBV6-1,.,.,CASRVGTLNTEAFF,TGTGCCAGCAGGGTCGGGACACTAAACACTGAAGCTTTCTTT